Listed here are 5 T cell receptor beta chains from one sample, sequenced in a study of T cell responses to AZD1222 COVID-19 vaccine. TCRdb keeps only in-frame clones here, not all; method: immunoSEQ multiplex PCR. The top ten hold 14% of the sample, which has about 31,000 clones, roughly 90% seen once. The input for sequencing was peripheral blood, taken 28 days after the second AZD1222 dose. These receptors were taken from an adult who received the AZD1222 COVID-19 vaccine.

V and J are TRBV5-5 and TRBJ2-4; D is unclear. V lost 0 bases and J 7 bases, leaving 14 bases between the germline ends. The CDR3 totals 15 residues. Germline-derived CDR1 and CDR2 are SGHKS and YYEKEE (reference sequence). The CDR3 DNA reads as TGTGCCAGCAGCTTGGAACCCTTAGTGGGGAACATTCAGTACTTC. It yields the protein CASSLEPLVGNIQYF.

The V gene is TRBV24-1, the J gene TRBJ2-5; perhaps TRBD2 as D (7 bases). CDR3 length: 19 amino acids. Germline CDR1 reads KGHDR; CDR2 reads SFDVKD. V dropped 2 bases and J dropped 3 bases, with 24 bases sitting between them. The CDR3 sequence is CATSDSLGGTNRKEETQYF. The CDR3 DNA is TGTGCCACCAGTGATTCCCTGGGGGGGACAAACAGGAAAGAAGAGACCCAGTACTTC.

The chain employs TRBV25-1 and TRBJ1-3; D gene uncertain. Trimming removed 3 bases from V and 0 bases from J, with 6 bases in between. The CDR3 contains 14 residues. Germline V gene sequence: CDR1 MGHDK, CDR2 SYGVNS. In DNA form, the CDR3 reads TGTGCCAGCAGTGATTCTCGCTCTGGAAACACCATATATTTT. It yields the protein CASSDSRSGNTIYF.

This sequence joins TRBV4-3 and TRBJ2-3; TRBD2 agrees at 7 bases. This CDR3 is 16 amino acids long. Germline V gene lookup returns CDR1 LGHNA and CDR2 YSLEER. The junction had 5 bases not matched to a gene; V was cut back by 1 base and J by 1 base. The CDR3 reads CASSQVRGVGTDTQYF. CDR3 DNA: TGCGCCAGCAGCCAAGTTCGGGGGGTTGGCACAGATACGCAGTATTTT.

This chain uses TRBV29-1 with TRBJ1-3, with D unresolved. V lost 7 bases to trimming and J lost 8 bases, with 12 bases between them. Germline CDR1 and CDR2: SQVTM and ANQGSEA. The CDR3 consists of 11 residues. The CDR3 is CSASNGDTIYF. The CDR3 DNA sequence: TGCAGCGCATCCAACGGTGACACCATATATTTT. The full variable domain, rest sourced from reference TRBV29-1 and TRBJ1-3, is SAVISQKPSRDICQRGTSLTIQCQVDSQVTMMFWYRQQPGQSLTLIATANQGSEATYESGFVIDKFPISRPNLTFSTLTVSNMSPEDSSIYLCSASNGDTIYFGEGSWLTVV.